The rows below give T cell receptor beta chains drawn from one sample of a study of blood T cell repertoires in COVID-19. This table comes from immunoSEQ multiplex PCR, and its TCRdb copy is limited to in-frame clones, with some not included. The sample records about 240,000 clones, more than 85% being singletons. The sequencing sample was made of PBMCs or T cells enriched from blood (not recorded which). The receptor set was obtained from a man in his forties who had recovered from COVID-19. Each CDR3 is given without its conserved first and last residue. A D gene is named only where the DNA matches it firmly.

j_call d_call v_call cdr3_aa
TRBJ1-1 TRBD1 TRBV13 ASSSRQGGTEVF
TRBJ1-2 TRBD1 TRBV6-5 ASRRYRGLDYGYT
TRBJ2-3 TRBD1 TRBV9 ASSLRDRQITGTQY
TRBJ2-1 TRBD1 TRBV5-4 ASSPGTGSYNEQF
TRBJ1-1 TRBD1 TRBV18 ASSPRTGLNTEAF
TRBJ1-2 . TRBV28 ASSLLQDYGYT
TRBJ1-2 TRBD1 TRBV6-6 ASSRQGLVADYGYT
TRBJ2-1 . TRBV21-1 ASSKALAETRADSYNEQF
TRBJ2-4 . TRBV6-4 ASSDETFQGVLY
TRBJ2-5 TRBD1 TRBV29-1 SGMGQRETQY
TRBJ1-1 . TRBV10-1 ASSRSGGEAF
TRBJ1-5 . TRBV28 ASSPRQSPYQPQH
TRBJ2-3 . TRBV5-5 ASSLAPRDGLDTQY
TRBJ2-3 TRBD2 TRBV24-1 ATSHGLAGDPQY
TRBJ2-1 TRBD1 TRBV7-6 ASNRDDRAYNEQF
TRBJ1-1 . TRBV12-3/TRBV12-4 ASRTGGREAF
TRBJ2-6 . TRBV5-4 ASSLGGAYSGANVLT
TRBJ1-2 . TRBV2 ASSEEREGSGRDGYT
TRBJ1-3 . TRBV19 ASSIDTHRFSGNTIY
TRBJ1-1 TRBD1 TRBV5-1 ASSWTGGETEAF
TRBJ2-5 . TRBV30 ASDRDTHYQETQY
TRBJ1-4 TRBD1 TRBV5-4 ASSLAGTVGNEKLF
TRBJ2-5 TRBD2 TRBV2 ASSPFMGGTQETQY
TRBJ1-2 TRBD1 TRBV7-2 ASSQPSGTGSSLYGYT
TRBJ2-3 TRBD2 TRBV5-6 ASSNSGRRVTDTQY
TRBJ2-3 . TRBV5-1 ASSWDWRTTDTQY
TRBJ2-5 TRBD2 TRBV12-3/TRBV12-4 ASSLAPRTRQY
TRBJ1-3 . TRBV28 ASSLTFGGNTIY
TRBJ2-4 . TRBV2 ASRGQTLAKNIQY
TRBJ2-7 . TRBV27 ASSLQGTVNEQY
TRBJ1-5 . TRBV7-2 ASSYNSGGNQPQH
TRBJ1-3 . TRBV18 ASSLKREYQTGNTIY
TRBJ2-7 . TRBV13 ASSLYQRASYEQY
TRBJ1-3 . TRBV7-8 ASSRLAGNTIY
TRBJ2-6 . TRBV3-1/TRBV3-2 ASSQDGTGANVLT
TRBJ1-1 TRBD1 TRBV7-3 ASSEQGAITEAF
TRBJ1-6 . TRBV18 ASSPRQVSESPLH
TRBJ2-7 . TRBV3-1/TRBV3-2 ASSSTPTGENEQY